A single sample is the source of the 8 T cell receptor beta chains below, sequenced in a study of glioma-infiltrating T cells. Amplification of TCR alpha and beta CDR3 regions from RNA used iRepertoire nested multiplex PCR. One entry per CDR3 protein results from TCRdb running MiXCR on the multiplex PCR reads. The repertoire has 100,000 to 150,000 distinct CDR3 sequences, approximately 25% of them found once; the top ten carry 13% to 15%. Specimen: glioma tissue, nonneoplastic brain tissue, or PBMCs (not recorded which). The receptor set was obtained from a human donor with low-grade glioma or glioblastoma, undergoing nonglioma brain surgery, or in good health (not recorded which).

This clonotype was found many times. The gene calls are TRBV4-3 and TRBJ2-7, with 7 bases lining up with TRBD2. V was pared by 1 base and J by 6 bases, with 3 bases of the junction left unmatched. The germline gives CDR1 LGHNA, CDR2 YSLEER. The CDR3 totals 13 residues. CDR3 sequence: CASSQVPGGEQYF. CDR3 bases: TGCGCCAGCAGCCAAGTGCCGGGGGGCGAGCAGTACTTC.

The table lists this clonotype with many counts. This rearrangement joins TRBV4-2 to TRBJ2-7, with 10 bases fitting TRBD2. The germline CDR1 and CDR2 sequences are LGHNA and YNFKEQ. V shed 0 bases, J shed 2 bases, and the junction held 4 bases outside the gene matches. CDR3 length: 16 amino acids. CDR3 DNA sequence: TGTGCCAGCAGCCAAGAACAGCGGGAGGGCCCCTACGAGCAGTACTTC. Amino acids: CASSQEQREGPYEQYF.

The rearrangement joins TRBV11-1 to TRBJ1-2, with D possibly being TRBD1 (5 bases). The germline CDR1 and CDR2 sequences are SGHAT and FQDESV (reference sequence). The CDR3 has 14 residues. Between the trimmed V and J ends, which lost 3 bases and 10 bases, there was a span of 18 bases. CDR3 in amino acids: CASSLVRARVDYTF. DNA for the CDR3: TGTGCCAGCAGCTTGGTCAGGGCCCGGGTGGACTACACCTTC.

Only one count was recorded for this clonotype. This may stem from a read error, because a much larger clone lies one nucleotide away. The rearrangement uses TRBV24-1 and TRBJ2-5; no clear D. This CDR3 is 14 amino acids long. V lost 6 bases and J 3 bases, leaving 13 bases between the germline ends. CDR1 KGHDR and CDR2 SFDVKD come from the germline V gene. DNA of the CDR3: TGTGCCACCAGTCAACCTACAGCGAAAGAGACCCAGTACTTC. Amino acids: CATSQPTAKETQYF.

Concerning this clonotype: A much larger clone is a single base away; this may be a read error. The chain recombines TRBV5-5 with TRBJ2-7; TRBD2 agrees at 10 bases. Per the germline V gene, CDR1 is SGHKS and CDR2 is YYEKEE (reference sequence). CDR3 length equals 17 residues. The CDR3 is CASTLFPWSGRADEQYF. The CDR3 bases are TGTGCCAGCACCTTGTTCCCTTGGAGCGGGAGGGCGGACGAGCAGTACTTC.

This clonotype was detected only a few times. A single base separates this from a much larger clone, so it may be a read error. V and J are TRBV20-1 and TRBJ2-7; 9 bases match TRBD2. With V trimmed by 0 bases and J by 3 bases, 9 bases remained unmatched. The CDR3 sequence is 16 residues long. Germline CDR1 DFQATT, CDR2 SNEGSKA (reference sequence). CDR3 bases: TGCAGTGCTAGAGATTTCGGACCAGCGGGGGGCTACGAGCAGTACTTC. Translated: CSARDFGPAGGYEQYF.

The sample holds many counts of this clonotype. V is TRBV6-6 and J is TRBJ2-7, with a possible D match to TRBD2 (6 bases). The CDR3 sequence is 14 residues long. V lost 2 bases and J 7 bases, leaving 15 bases between the germline ends. Germline V gene sequence: CDR1 MNHNY, CDR2 SVGAGI (reference sequence). The CDR3 protein is CASSYGTSHAEQYF. CDR3 bases: TGTGCCAGCAGTTACGGAACTAGCCATGCGGAGCAGTACTTC.

This clonotype was detected many times. The rearrangement uses TRBV6-1 and TRBJ2-3; D perhaps matches TRBD2 (6 bases). CDR3 length: 15 amino acids. V lost 1 base, J lost 0 bases, and 8 bases lay in between. Germline assignment: CDR1 MNHNS and CDR2 SASEGT. CDR3 region: CASSEGSGSTDTQYF. DNA for the CDR3: TGTGCCAGCAGTGAAGGGAGCGGGAGCACAGATACGCAGTATTTT.